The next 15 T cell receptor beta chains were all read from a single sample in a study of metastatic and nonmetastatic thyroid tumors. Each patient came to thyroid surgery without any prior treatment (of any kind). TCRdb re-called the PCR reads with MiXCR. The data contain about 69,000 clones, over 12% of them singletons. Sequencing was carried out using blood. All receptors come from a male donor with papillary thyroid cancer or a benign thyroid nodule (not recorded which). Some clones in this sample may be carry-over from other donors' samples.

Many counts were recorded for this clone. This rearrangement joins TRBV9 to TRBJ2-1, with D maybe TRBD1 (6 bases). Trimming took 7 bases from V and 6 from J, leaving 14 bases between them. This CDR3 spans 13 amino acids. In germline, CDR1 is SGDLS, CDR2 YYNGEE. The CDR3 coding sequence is TGTGCCAGCGGGCTCACAGGGTCCAATGAGCAGTTCTTC. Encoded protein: CASGLTGSNEQFF.

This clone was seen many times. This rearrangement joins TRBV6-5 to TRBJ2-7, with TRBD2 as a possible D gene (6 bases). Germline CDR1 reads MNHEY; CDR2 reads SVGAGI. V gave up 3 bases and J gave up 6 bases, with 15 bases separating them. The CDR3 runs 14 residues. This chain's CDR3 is CASSYTRGGAEQYF. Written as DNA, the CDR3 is TGTGCCAGCAGTTATACTCGAGGAGGGGCCGAGCAGTACTTC.

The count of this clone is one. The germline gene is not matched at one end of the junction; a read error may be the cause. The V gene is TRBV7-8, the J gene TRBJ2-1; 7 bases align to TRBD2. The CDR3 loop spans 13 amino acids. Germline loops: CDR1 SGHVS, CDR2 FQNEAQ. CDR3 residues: CDSSLGGNQEQFF. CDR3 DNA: TGTGACAGCAGCTTGGGGGGGAACCAAGAGCAGTTCTTC.

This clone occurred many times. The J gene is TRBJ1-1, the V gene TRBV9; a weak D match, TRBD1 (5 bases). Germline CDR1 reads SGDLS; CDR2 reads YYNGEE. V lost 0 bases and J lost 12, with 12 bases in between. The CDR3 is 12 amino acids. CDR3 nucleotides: TGTGCCAGCAGCGTAGGTCAGGGAGTGCCTTTCTTT. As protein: CASSVGQGVPFF.

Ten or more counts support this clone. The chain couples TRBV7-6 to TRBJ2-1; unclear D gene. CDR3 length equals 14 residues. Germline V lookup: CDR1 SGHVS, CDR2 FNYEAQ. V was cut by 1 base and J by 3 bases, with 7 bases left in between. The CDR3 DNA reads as TGTGCCAGCAGCTTAGACTCACACTACAATGAGCAGTTCTTC. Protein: CASSLDSHYNEQFF.

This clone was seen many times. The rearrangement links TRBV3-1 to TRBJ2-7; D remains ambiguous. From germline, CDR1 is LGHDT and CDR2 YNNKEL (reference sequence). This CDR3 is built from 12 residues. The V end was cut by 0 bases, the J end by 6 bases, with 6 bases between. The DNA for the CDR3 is TGTGCCAGCAGCCAAGATGGCTCCGAGCAGTACTTC. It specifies CASSQDGSEQYF.

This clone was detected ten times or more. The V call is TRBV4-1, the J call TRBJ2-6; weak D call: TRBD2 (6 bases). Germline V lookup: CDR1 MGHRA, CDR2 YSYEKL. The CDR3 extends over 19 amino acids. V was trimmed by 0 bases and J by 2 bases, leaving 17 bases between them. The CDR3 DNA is TGCGCCAGCAGCCAAGAACGGGCGGGACTGACTACTGGGGCCAACGTCCTGACTTTC. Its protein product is CASSQERAGLTTGANVLTF.

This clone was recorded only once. The CDR3 sequence is CASSVESASYYQYF. In nucleotides, the CDR3 is TGTGCCAGCAGCGTAGAGTCAGCCTCCTACTATCAGTACTTC. The rearrangement joins TRBV9 to TRBJ2-7, with no clear D. Trimming took 0 bases from V and 10 from J, leaving 17 bases between them. The CDR3 covers 14 residues. CDR1 and CDR2 from the germline V gene are SGDLS and YYNGEE.

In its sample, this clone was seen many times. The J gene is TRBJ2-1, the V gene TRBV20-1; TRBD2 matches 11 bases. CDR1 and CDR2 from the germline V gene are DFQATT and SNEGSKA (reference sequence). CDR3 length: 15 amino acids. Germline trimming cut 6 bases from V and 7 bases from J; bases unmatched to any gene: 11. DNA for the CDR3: TGCAGTGCGATTCAACTAGCGGGAGTCAGTAATGAGCAGTTCTTC. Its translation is CSAIQLAGVSNEQFF.

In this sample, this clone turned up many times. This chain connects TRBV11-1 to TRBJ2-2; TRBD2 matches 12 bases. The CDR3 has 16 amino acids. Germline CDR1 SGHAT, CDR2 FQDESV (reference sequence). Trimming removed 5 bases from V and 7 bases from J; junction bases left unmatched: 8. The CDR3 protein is CASSPLAGGTIGELFF. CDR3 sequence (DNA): TGTGCCAGCAGCCCACTAGCGGGAGGTACAATCGGGGAGCTGTTTTTT.

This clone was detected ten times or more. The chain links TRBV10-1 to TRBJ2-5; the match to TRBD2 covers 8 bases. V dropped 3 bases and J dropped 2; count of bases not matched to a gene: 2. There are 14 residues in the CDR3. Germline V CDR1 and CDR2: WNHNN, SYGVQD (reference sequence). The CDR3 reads CASSDSSGQETQYF. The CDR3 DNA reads TGCGCCAGCAGTGACTCTAGCGGGCAAGAGACCCAGTACTTC.

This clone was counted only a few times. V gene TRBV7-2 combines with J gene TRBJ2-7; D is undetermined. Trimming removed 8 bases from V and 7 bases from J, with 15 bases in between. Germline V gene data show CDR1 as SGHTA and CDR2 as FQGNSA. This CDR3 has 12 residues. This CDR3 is CASGLYGNEQYF. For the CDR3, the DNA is TGTGCCAGCGGCCTTTATGGGAATGAGCAGTACTTC.

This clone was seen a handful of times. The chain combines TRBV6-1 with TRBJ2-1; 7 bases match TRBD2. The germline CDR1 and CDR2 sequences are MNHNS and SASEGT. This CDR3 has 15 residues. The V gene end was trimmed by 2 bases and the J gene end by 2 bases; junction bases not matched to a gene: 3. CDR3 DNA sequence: TGTGCCAGCAGTGAATCAGCGGGAACCTACAATGAGCAGTTCTTC. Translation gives CASSESAGTYNEQFF.

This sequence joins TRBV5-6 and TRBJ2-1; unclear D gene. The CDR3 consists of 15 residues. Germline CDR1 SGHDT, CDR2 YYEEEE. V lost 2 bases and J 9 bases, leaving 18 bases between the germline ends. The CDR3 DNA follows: TGTGCCAGCAGCTTCCCGGTCCCAACACACGGTGAGCAGTTCTTC. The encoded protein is CASSFPVPTHGEQFF.

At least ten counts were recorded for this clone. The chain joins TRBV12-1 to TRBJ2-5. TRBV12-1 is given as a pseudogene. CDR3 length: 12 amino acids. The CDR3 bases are TGTGCCAGCAGCTTTGCGCTAGCGACCCAGTACTTC. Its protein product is CASSFALATQYF.